The 14 T cell receptor beta chains given below trace back to one sample, sequenced in a study of shared clonotypes between healthy human individuals. Sequencing used immunoSEQ multiplex PCR; TCRdb keeps in-frame clones, though not all of them. The data contain 1.4 million to 1.5 million clones, roughly 96% of them singletons. The sequencing input was naive CD4+ T cells sorted from blood. Subset denoted: CD45RA+ positively selected. The source of these receptors is a man in his thirties or forties in good health.

For this clone: Other nucleotide sequences in the sample specify the same CDR3. The chain is built from TRBV5-1 and TRBJ2-7; no reliable D call. The CDR3 is made up of 14 amino acids. Per the germline V gene, CDR1 is SGHRS and CDR2 is YFSETQ. Trimming left V 0 bases short and J 0 bases short, with 7 bases between. CDR3 in amino acids: CASSLDGHSYEQYF. The CDR3 bases are TGCGCCAGCAGCTTGGACGGGCACTCCTACGAGCAGTACTTC.

The genes are TRBV4-1 and TRBJ1-1, with D possibly TRBD1 on 6 matching bases. The CDR3 totals 16 residues. The V gene's germline CDR1 is MGHRA and CDR2 YSYEKL. V gave up 0 bases and J gave up 1 base, with 12 bases separating them. The CDR3 DNA follows: TGCGCCAGCAGCCAAGAAGTAAGGGGGGCGAACACTGAAGCTTTCTTT. Translated, it gives CASSQEVRGANTEAFF.

This clone was found a few times. J is TRBJ1-2 and V is TRBV6-5, with D unresolved. The CDR3 consists of 11 residues. Germline V gene sequence: CDR1 MNHEY, CDR2 SVGAGI. Deletions cut 5 bases from V and 7 bases from J, with 8 bases between. The CDR3 region is CASSTDGGYTF. CDR3 nucleotides: TGTGCCAGCAGTACCGATGGTGGCTACACCTTC.

The chain employs TRBV19 and TRBJ1-5, with D hard to call. Germline V gene lookup returns CDR1 LNHDA and CDR2 SQIVND (reference sequence). CDR3 length equals 15 residues. V shed 8 bases and J shed 7 bases, with 21 bases lying between them. Written as DNA, the CDR3 is TGTGCCAGTCAAACATTCGATGGGTATAGGCAGCCCCAGCATTTT. Its protein is CASQTFDGYRQPQHF.

The chain couples TRBV30 to TRBJ2-5; 7 bases map to TRBD2. Germline assignment: CDR1 GTSNPN and CDR2 SVGIG (reference sequence). This CDR3 contains 16 residues. With V trimmed by 0 bases and J by 5 bases, 12 bases remained unmatched. The CDR3 nucleotides are TGTGCCTGGAGTGTAGGTATCGCGGGGGTTGCGGAGACCCAGTACTTC. It translates to CAWSVGIAGVAETQYF.

The V call is TRBV11-2, the J call TRBJ1-1, with D perhaps matching TRBD1 (6 bases). Trimming stripped 4 bases from V and 3 bases from J, with 15 bases between. The germline gives CDR1 SGHAT, CDR2 FQNNGV. The CDR3 runs to 15 residues. CDR3 sequence reads: CASSSQRGGHTEAFF. CDR3 nucleotide sequence: TGTGCCAGCAGCTCGCAACGAGGGGGGCACACTGAAGCTTTCTTT. The full variable domain, rest sourced from reference TRBV11-2 and TRBJ1-1, is EAGVAQSPRYKIIEKRQSVAFWCNPISGHATLYWYQQILGQGPKLLIQFQNNGVVDDSQLPKDRFSAERLKGVDSTLKIQPAKLEDSAVYLCASSSQRGGHTEAFFGQGTRLTVV.

The genes are TRBV5-1 and TRBJ2-5, with unresolved D. This CDR3 has 13 residues. V lost 5 bases and J 1 base, leaving 9 bases between the germline ends. Germline CDR1 and CDR2: SGHRS and YFSETQ. CDR3 protein: CASRVGSQETQYF. DNA for the CDR3: TGCGCCAGCAGAGTAGGGTCCCAAGAGACCCAGTACTTC. The variable domain in full, with the rest retrieved from reference TRBV5-1 and TRBJ2-5, is KAGVTQTPRYLIKTRGQQVTLSCSPISGHRSVSWYQQTPGQGLQFLFEYFSETQRNKGNFPGRFSGRQFSNSRSEMNVSTLELGDSALYLCASRVGSQETQYFGPGTRLLVL.

This chain links TRBV5-4 with TRBJ2-5; TRBD2 might be the D (5 bases). Trimming removed 2 bases from V and 5 bases from J, with 16 bases in between. Germline CDR1 SGHNT, CDR2 YYREEE (reference sequence). This CDR3 spans 15 amino acids. The CDR3 nucleotides read TGTGCCAGCAGCTTCGTGGGCGGCGGGCGGGAGACCCAGTACTTC. Its translation: CASSFVGGGRETQYF. Together with reference TRBV5-4 and TRBJ2-5, the CDR3 gives the full variable domain: ETGVTQSPTHLIKTRGQQVTLRCSSQSGHNTVSWYQQALGQGPQFIFQYYREEENGRGNFPPRFSGLQFPNYSSELNVNALELDDSALYLCASSFVGGGRETQYFGPGTRLLVL.

The genes are TRBV30 and TRBJ2-7; a possible D gene is TRBD2 (6 bases). Germline assignment: CDR1 GTSNPN and CDR2 SVGIG (reference sequence). Trimming left V 0 bases short and J 3 bases short, with 12 bases between. CDR3 size: 14 residues. The CDR3: CAWSVEDYIYEQYF. CDR3 sequence (DNA): TGTGCCTGGAGTGTAGAGGACTACATCTACGAGCAGTACTTC.

V gene TRBV18 combines with J gene TRBJ2-1; 9 positions agree with TRBD2. The V and J ends lost 3 bases and 12 bases, in that order; junction bases with no gene match: 3. The CDR3 has 12 residues. The V gene's germline CDR1 is KGHSH and CDR2 LQKENI. DNA of the CDR3: TGTGCCAGCTCACCTAGCGGGAGTTCGCAGTTCTTC. Encoded protein: CASSPSGSSQFF.

The count of this clone is one. The genes are TRBV7-2 and TRBJ1-4; D perhaps matches TRBD1 (5 bases). From germline, CDR1 is SGHTA and CDR2 FQGNSA. The V gene lost 5 bases and the J gene lost 5 bases, with 15 bases spanning the gap. The CDR3 consists of 15 residues. CDR3 sequence (DNA): TGTGCCAGCAGCCCTCCTGGGGCTTTGAATGAAAAACTGTTTTTT. Translating gives CASSPPGALNEKLFF.

The chain links TRBV2 to TRBJ2-7, with 10 bases matching TRBD2. This CDR3 is built from 15 residues. Germline CDR1 and CDR2: SNHLY and FYNNEI. Trimming removed 6 bases from V and 2 bases from J; junction bases left unmatched: 7. The CDR3: CASSLAGVRTYEQYF. For the CDR3, the DNA is TGTGCCAGCAGCCTAGCGGGAGTTCGAACCTACGAGCAGTACTTC. Variable domain in full (rest from reference TRBV2 and TRBJ2-7): EPEVTQTPSHQVTQMGQEVILRCVPISNHLYFYWYRQILGQKVEFLVSFYNNEISEKSEIFDDQFSVERPDGSNFTLKIRSTKLEDSAMYFCASSLAGVRTYEQYFGPGTRLTVT.

V and J are TRBV27 and TRBJ2-7; 7 nucleotides match TRBD1. The CDR3 consists of 17 residues. Germline CDR1 is MNHEY and CDR2 is SMNVEV (reference sequence). V dropped 0 bases and J dropped 4; count of bases not matched to a gene: 12. The CDR3 nucleotides are TGTGCCAGCAGTTTATCGGGTGGTAGGGGGCTAGTTTACGAGCAGTACTTC. It yields the protein CASSLSGGRGLVYEQYF.

This clone appeared once. This chain joins TRBV28 and TRBJ2-5; TRBD2 aligns across 13 bases. Germline CDR1 and CDR2: MDHEN and SYDVKM. The junction had 7 bases not matched to a gene; V was cut back by 9 bases and J by 0 bases. This CDR3 region has 16 residues. CDR3 sequence (DNA): TGTGCCAGTAGACTAGCGGGAGGCCCGTACCAAGAGACCCAGTACTTC. Protein: CASRLAGGPYQETQYF.